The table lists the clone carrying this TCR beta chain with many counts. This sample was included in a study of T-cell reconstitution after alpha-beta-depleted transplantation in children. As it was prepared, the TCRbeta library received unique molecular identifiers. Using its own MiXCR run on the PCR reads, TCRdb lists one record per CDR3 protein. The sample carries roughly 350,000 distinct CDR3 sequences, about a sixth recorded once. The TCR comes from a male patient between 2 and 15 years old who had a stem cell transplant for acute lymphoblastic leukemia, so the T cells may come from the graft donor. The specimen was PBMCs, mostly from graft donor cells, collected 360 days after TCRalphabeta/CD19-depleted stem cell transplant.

The CDR3 DNA is TGCGCCAGCAGCTGGAGACTAGCGGGAGATACGGAGCAGTACTTC. It specifies CASSWRLAGDTEQYF. The V gene is TRBV5-1, the J gene TRBJ2-7, with 12 nucleotides matching TRBD2. CDR1 is SGHRS, CDR2 YFSETQ, per germline. This CDR3 has 15 amino acids. Trimming took 3 bases from V and 7 from J; bases not matched to a gene: 8.